These 14 T cell receptor beta chains originate from one sample sequenced in a study of T cells in localized non-small cell lung cancer. Measured with immunoSEQ multiplex PCR; TCRdb has only the in-frame clones, and not every one. The repertoire consists of about 15,000 clones, with about 85% occurring once and the leading ten covering approximately 4%. The material sequenced was peripheral blood, taken before any cancer treatment. These receptors came from a woman aged 35 to 70 with stage I lung adenocarcinoma.

The genes are TRBV28 and TRBJ2-3, with D possibly matching TRBD2 (7 bases). Germline loops: CDR1 MDHEN, CDR2 SYDVKM. Trimming cost V 2 bases and J 5 bases, with 17 bases left between them. CDR3 size: 16 residues. The CDR3 protein is CASSLGRGGWRDTQYF. CDR3 DNA: TGTGCCAGCAGTTTAGGAAGGGGGGGCTGGCGAGATACGCAGTATTTT. The full variable domain, rest sourced from reference TRBV28 and TRBJ2-3, is DVKVTQSSRYLVKRTGEKVFLECVQDMDHENMFWYRQDPGLGLRLIYFSYDVKMKEKGDIPEGYSVSREKKERFSLILESASTNQTSMYLCASSLGRGGWRDTQYFGPGTRLTVL.

The rearrangement links TRBV7-9 to TRBJ2-5; a possible D gene is TRBD2 (7 bases). The CDR3 consists of 16 residues. Per the germline V gene, CDR1 is SEHNR and CDR2 is FQNEAQ (reference sequence). Trimming removed 2 bases from V and 3 bases from J, with 16 bases in between. CDR3 sequence: CASSLLAGAMKETQYF. CDR3 DNA: TGTGCCAGCAGCTTATTGGCGGGGGCCATGAAAGAGACCCAGTACTTC.

V is TRBV5-1 and J is TRBJ2-7; D might be TRBD1 (6 bases). V gave up 0 bases and J gave up 0 bases, with 19 bases separating them. CDR3 size: 18 residues. Germline V gives CDR1 SGHRS, CDR2 YFSETQ. The CDR3 nucleotides read TGCGCCAGCAGCTTGGAAGACTCATCCGGGACACGCTCCTACGAGCAGTACTTC. As protein: CASSLEDSSGTRSYEQYF.

The V call is TRBV6-6, the J call TRBJ1-1; TRBD1 might be the D (5 bases). The CDR3 consists of 14 residues. V dropped 3 bases and J dropped 1 base, with 9 bases sitting between them. Germline loops: CDR1 MNHNY, CDR2 SVGAGI (reference sequence). This chain's CDR3 is CASSYSRANTEAFF. CDR3 DNA sequence: TGTGCCAGCAGTTATAGCAGGGCGAACACTGAAGCTTTCTTT.

This clone was observed a single time. The J gene is TRBJ2-7, the V gene TRBV10-3; TRBD1 matches 8 bases. This CDR3 has 15 residues. CDR1 is ENHRY, CDR2 SYGVKD, per germline. The trim removed 4 bases at V and 5 bases at J, leaving 10 bases unmatched. The CDR3 sequence is CAISGGPLTGDEQYF. DNA of the CDR3: TGTGCCATCAGTGGCGGGCCACTGACAGGGGACGAGCAGTACTTC.

V is TRBV7-2 and J is TRBJ1-3; D is possibly TRBD1 (5 bases). This CDR3 is 14 amino acids long. V dropped 1 base and J dropped 9 bases, with 13 bases sitting between them. The germline CDR1 and CDR2 sequences are SGHTA and FQGNSA. The CDR3 region has the DNA TGTGCCAGCAGCTTAGTGGTCTCGGGGGGCACCATATATTTT. Protein: CASSLVVSGGTIYF.

With regard to this clone: Its ends do not fully match the called genes, so a read error is possible. J is TRBJ2-2 and V is TRBV18; 11 bases match TRBD2. Germline values: CDR1 KGHSH, CDR2 LQKENI. The CDR3 length is 16 residues. In nucleotides, the CDR3 is TGTTCCAGCTCACCTATCAGTAGCGGGGGGGCCGGGGAGCTGTTTTTT. Its translation: CSSSPISSGGAGELFF.

The chain is built from TRBV7-2 and TRBJ2-1; TRBD2 matches at 10 bases. V shed 4 bases and J 2 bases; nucleotides not matched to a gene: 2. The CDR3 covers 15 residues. Germline V lookup: CDR1 SGHTA, CDR2 FQGNSA. The CDR3 coding sequence is TGTGCCAGCAGCTCAGCGGGGGGGCCCTACAATGAGCAGTTCTTC. Encoded protein: CASSSAGGPYNEQFF. The full variable domain, its missing parts supplied by reference TRBV7-2 and TRBJ2-1, is GAGVSQSPSNKVTEKGKDVELRCDPISGHTALYWYRQSLGQGLEFLIYFQGNSAPDKSGLPSDRFSAERTGGSVSTLTIQRTQQEDSAVYLCASSSAGGPYNEQFFGPGTRLTVL.

This clone was seen only a few times. The chain couples TRBV4-3 to TRBJ1-6, with TRBD1 identical over 8 bases. The CDR3 has 14 amino acids. The germline V gene encodes CDR1 LGHNA and CDR2 YSLEER. Trimming removed 3 bases from V and 8 bases from J; junction bases left unmatched: 3. The CDR3: CASSHQTGDSPLHF. The DNA for the CDR3 is TGCGCCAGCAGCCACCAGACAGGGGATTCACCCCTCCACTTT.

The J gene is TRBJ2-7, the V gene TRBV7-9, with 7 bases aligning to TRBD1. After removal of 0 bases from V and 0 bases from J, the junction contained 5 bases not matched to a gene. Germline CDR1 SEHNR, CDR2 FQNEAQ (reference sequence). The CDR3 is 16 amino acids. The CDR3 DNA reads TGTGCCAGCAGCTTAGCCTCGACAGGGAGCTCCTACGAGCAGTACTTC. This sequence encodes CASSLASTGSSYEQYF.

The chain has TRBV18 and TRBJ1-2; D may be TRBD1 (5 bases). Trimming shortened V by 3 bases and J by 4 bases, and 12 bases separated the two germline ends. CDR1 and CDR2 (germline): KGHSH, LQKENI. The CDR3 spans 14 residues. The CDR3 DNA sequence: TGTGCCAGCTCACCCGCGGGGGGAGTCTATGGCTACACCTTC. Protein: CASSPAGGVYGYTF.

The CDR3 loop is CATSRDPTGAQKLFF. CDR3 DNA sequence: TGTGCCACCAGCAGAGATCCGACAGGGGCTCAAAAACTGTTTTTT. This rearrangement joins TRBV15 to TRBJ1-4, with TRBD1 matching 8 bases. V lost 0 bases and J lost 9; bases outside the gene matches: 6. There are 15 residues in the CDR3. Germline-derived CDR1 and CDR2 are LNHNV and YYDKDF (reference sequence).

The rearrangement joins TRBV28 to TRBJ1-2; 7 bases match TRBD1. The V segment lost 5 bases and the J segment 6 bases; nucleotides outside the gene matches: 9. Germline CDR1 MDHEN, CDR2 SYDVKM. This CDR3 contains 14 residues. CDR3 nucleotides: TGTGCCAGCAGTACCCCGGACAGGTTTCATGGCTACACCTTC. It yields the protein CASSTPDRFHGYTF.

The V gene is TRBV7-9, the J gene TRBJ1-4, with D unresolved. From germline, CDR1 is SEHNR and CDR2 FQNEAQ (reference sequence). With 2 bases removed from V and 3 bases from J, the gap between germline ends came to 7 bases. The CDR3 consists of 14 residues. For the CDR3, the DNA is TGTGCCAGCAGCTTACACCAGCCTAATGAAAAACTGTTTTTT. Translated, it gives CASSLHQPNEKLFF.